The present T cell receptor beta chain was sequenced within a study of blood T cell repertoires in COVID-19 (TCRdb year 2020). About the study as a whole: Collaborator samples came from the United States, Italy and Spain and covered acute and convalescent phases of COVID-19. The sample metadata nearly always contained a de-identified subject ID, COVID-19 status, age in years and sex. The prospective study material was composed of cDNA or gDNA derived from T cells, B-cell-depleted T cells, or PBMCs. The dataset comprised deeply sampled blood TCRbeta repertoires from subjects exposed to, actively infected with, or recovered from COVID-19. The repertoires were made available in a free public database intended to serve as a resource for research on the immune response to SARS-CoV-2. Where available, HLA class I and class II types were taken from metadata supplied by the sample provider and were not determined by assay-based typing. The samples were drawn from two sources: the first 160 participants of the ongoing ImmuneRACE study, and approximately 1,300 subjects contributed by 6 global collaborators.

A second Seattle source provided samples from volunteer blood donors who had recovered from COVID-19. The collaborating institutions used their own protocols to collect whole blood in K2EDTA tubes. Collaborator samples were shipped for TCRbeta analysis as frozen whole blood, isolated PBMCs, or DNA extracted from either sample type. The immunoSEQ Assay, a bias-controlled multiplex PCR, was used to amplify TCRbeta CDR3 regions from genomic DNA. Regarding the original processing steps: The number of nucleated cells in each sample was estimated from the amplification of reference gene primers within the assay. To quantify the absolute abundance of each unique TCRbeta CDR3 rearrangement, sequence reads were collapsed and filtered. For each sample, productive Simpson clonality was calculated as the square root of Simpson's diversity index across productive rearrangements. TCRdb re-hosts the immuneACCESS table, in-frame sequences only. Its copies lack some clones; in the studies checked, an unresolved V gene accounts for under half of them, and the cause for the rest is not known. V, J and clone size are taken as reported in that table, and D and trimming were inferred from the DNA itself. Recorded for this sample are over 200,000 clones; roughly 89% of them occurred a single time. Of the sample, roughly 6.2% falls within the top ten clones.

As regards this clone: Its antigen has not been determined. Per-base quality was not reported, and no clone a single base away is much larger than it.

Study-level results and caveats: The amount of clinical and demographic metadata varied by source and participant and was provided uncurated.

For CDR1 and CDR2, the germline V gene lists MNHEY and SVGAGI. Including cysteine and phenylalanine, the CDR3 has 15 amino acids. The read is trimmed to its CDR3 DNA, 45 bases read in frame from base 1. V drops 2 bases and J drops 3 bases, leaving 11 bases in between. The chain employs TRBV6-5 and TRBJ1-5, and possibly TRBD1, on 5 matching bases. The source is a man between 60 and 75 years old who had recovered from COVID-19. Sequenced input: peripheral blood. The CDR3 has the sequence CASSYGSGNNQPQHF. The DNA reads TGTGCCAGCAGTTACGGTTCAGGGAACAATCAGCCCCAGCATTTT.